Presented here are 28 T cell receptor beta chains from one specimen sequenced in a study of T cells expressing NK-cell markers. TCRdb reprocessed the 5' RACE reads, keeping one entry per CDR3 protein, no DNA. In all, the sample yields roughly 120,000 distinct CDR3 sequences. The sample consisted of blood T cells: a sorted CD56 or NKG2C T cell subset, CD4+ or CD8+ T cells, or bulk PBMC T cells (not recorded which). The receptors come from a woman aged 18-70 years in good health.

The chain recombines TRBV4-2 with TRBJ2-2. CDR3 size: 14 residues. Germline assignment: CDR1 LGHNA and CDR2 YNFKEQ. The CDR3 spells CASSQVPDTGELFF.

The rearrangement uses TRBV11-2 and TRBJ2-1; TCRdb indicates TRBD1, and absent DNA this call remains unverified. CDR1 and CDR2 (germline): SGHAT, FQNNGV. This CDR3 contains 18 residues. The CDR3 loop is CASSLGGMPGQAYNEQFF.

The chain couples TRBV6-2 or TRBV6-3 to TRBJ2-1; lacking DNA, the TRBD1 call made by TCRdb goes unchecked. The CDR3 totals 14 residues. CDR1 and CDR2 (germline): MNHEY, SVGEGT. The CDR3 spells CASSYSGGGYEQFF.

The chain carries TRBV7-6 and TRBJ2-1; without DNA, the TCRdb call of TRBD1 cannot be checked. Germline loops: CDR1 SGHVS, CDR2 FNYEAQ. There are 15 residues in the CDR3. CDR3 sequence reads: CASSQRGSSYNEQFF.

The V and J genes are TRBV15 and TRBJ1-1. Germline CDR1 LNHNV, CDR2 YYDKDF (reference sequence). There are 13 residues in the CDR3. CDR3 sequence: CATSRVKNTEAFF.

J is TRBJ2-5 and V is TRBV27; TCRdb indicates TRBD1, and absent DNA this call remains unverified. This CDR3 has 14 residues. Germline V lookup: CDR1 MNHEY, CDR2 SMNVEV (reference sequence). The CDR3 sequence is CASSLTGTPETQYF.

This rearrangement joins TRBV4-2 to TRBJ2-7; TCRdb's D call, TRBD2, is unchecked because there is no DNA. Germline CDR1 and CDR2: LGHNA and YNFKEQ. The CDR3 is made up of 15 amino acids. The CDR3: CASSQEGSGTYEQYF.

The chain combines TRBV4-3 with TRBJ2-3; the D call of TRBD1 rests on TCRdb alone, since no DNA is present to check it. The CDR3 runs 17 residues. Germline CDR1 is LGHNA and CDR2 is YSLEER. CDR3 sequence reads: CASSQDWANEVEDTQYF.

The V and J genes are TRBV6-5 and TRBJ1-1; TCRdb proposes TRBD1, but this gene call is untestable without DNA. This CDR3 has 15 residues. Germline-derived CDR1 and CDR2 are MNHEY and SVGAGI. CDR3 sequence reads: CASTELDRENTEAFF.

The rearrangement links TRBV4-1 to TRBJ2-1; no DNA is available, so the TRBD2 call from TCRdb remains unchecked. The CDR3 runs 17 residues. Germline CDR1 and CDR2: MGHRA and YSYEKL. Here the CDR3 reads CASSLGTSGSRGNEQFF.

The chain has TRBV6-2 or TRBV6-3 and TRBJ2-7. In germline, CDR1 is MNHEY, CDR2 SVGEGT. There are 13 residues in the CDR3. The CDR3 protein is CASLSGSSYEQYF.

The V gene is TRBV25-1, the J gene TRBJ1-1; TCRdb proposes TRBD1, but this gene call is untestable without DNA. CDR1 is MGHDK, CDR2 SYGVNS, per germline. The CDR3 runs 12 residues. The chain's CDR3 is CASSRQPGQAFF.

The V gene is TRBV20-1, the J gene TRBJ2-1; the TCRdb D gene call, TRBD1, has no DNA to confirm it. Germline values: CDR1 DFQATT, CDR2 SNEGSKA (reference sequence). The CDR3 is 14 amino acids. CDR3 sequence: CSASRAPLYNEQFF.

Here the CDR3 reads CASITDSYEQYF. The rearrangement links TRBV6-2 or TRBV6-3 to TRBJ2-7; no DNA is available, so the TRBD1 call from TCRdb remains unchecked. Germline V gives CDR1 MNHEY, CDR2 SVGEGT. The CDR3 runs 12 residues.

This rearrangement joins TRBV3-1 to TRBJ2-5. In germline, CDR1 is LGHDT, CDR2 YNNKEL (reference sequence). The CDR3 runs 15 residues. CDR3 sequence reads: CASSQDLGLDGTQYF.

The genes are TRBV6-6 and TRBJ2-5; TCRdb selects TRBD2, and the lack of DNA leaves this call unchecked. This CDR3 spans 13 amino acids. The germline V gene encodes CDR1 MNHNY and CDR2 SVGAGI (reference sequence). CDR3: CASTGTAQETQYF.

The chain links TRBV12-3 or TRBV12-4 to TRBJ2-3; TCRdb calls TRBD1, which cannot be checked without DNA. This CDR3 is 15 amino acids long. CDR3 region: CASSFTGKSTDTQYF.

The chain's CDR3 is CSARILTSGYTDTQYF. The chain combines TRBV20-1 with TRBJ2-3; TCRdb names TRBD2, which stays unverified in the absence of DNA. Germline CDR1 and CDR2: DFQATT and SNEGSKA (reference sequence). This CDR3 spans 16 amino acids.

The chain couples TRBV11-2 to TRBJ2-1; absent DNA, TCRdb's TRBD2 call cannot be checked. The CDR3 is 11 amino acids. Germline values: CDR1 SGHAT, CDR2 FQNNGV. CDR3 residues: CASRTSNEQFF.

The V call is TRBV12-3 or TRBV12-4, the J call TRBJ1-1. CDR3 length equals 12 residues. Here the CDR3 reads CASSSRGQVAFF.

The J gene is TRBJ2-5, the V gene TRBV24-1; TCRdb's D call, TRBD1, is unchecked because there is no DNA. This CDR3 is built from 16 residues. The germline V gene encodes CDR1 KGHDR and CDR2 SFDVKD. This CDR3 is CATSDLGQGYQETQYF.

The J gene is TRBJ2-7, the V gene TRBV18; TCRdb's assignment of TRBD2 cannot be checked, as there is no DNA. Per the germline V gene, CDR1 is KGHSH and CDR2 is LQKENI. The CDR3 extends over 13 amino acids. The CDR3 loop is CASSPGPSYEQYF.

The chain combines TRBV7-9 with TRBJ2-3; as DNA is missing, the TRBD2 call by TCRdb cannot be tested. Germline V lookup: CDR1 SEHNR, CDR2 FQNEAQ (reference sequence). The CDR3 length is 17 residues. The CDR3 loop is CASPPGGMSGDTDTQYF.

The J gene is TRBJ2-7, the V gene TRBV9; the D call of TRBD2 rests on TCRdb alone, since no DNA is present to check it. Germline V gives CDR1 SGDLS, CDR2 YYNGEE. The length of the CDR3 is 15 residues. CDR3 sequence reads: CASSVQGGGAYEQYF.

The rearrangement links TRBV6-4 to TRBJ2-3; no DNA is available, so the TRBD1 call from TCRdb remains unchecked. The CDR3 covers 15 residues. CDR1 and CDR2 (germline): MRHNA, SNTAGT. CDR3 in amino acids: CASSDGGGSTDTQYF.

The chain combines TRBV4-3 with TRBJ2-7. Germline values: CDR1 LGHNA, CDR2 YSLEER. The CDR3 consists of 13 residues. The CDR3 reads CASSQAVEDEQYF.

This chain links TRBV4-1 with TRBJ2-1; TCRdb indicates TRBD2, and absent DNA this call remains unverified. The CDR3 is 15 amino acids. Germline CDR1 and CDR2: MGHRA and YSYEKL. This CDR3 is CASSQSIAGNNEQFF.

The chain carries TRBV7-9 and TRBJ2-7. The CDR3 loop spans 14 amino acids. Germline CDR1 reads SEHNR; CDR2 reads FQNEAQ (reference sequence). CDR3: CASSLGPSSYEQYF.